This TCR beta chain was obtained from a study of T cell responses to AZD1222 COVID-19 vaccine. Trimming at V came to 0 bases and at J to 3 bases, leaving 7 bases not matched to a gene. Germline CDR1 and CDR2: LGHDT and YNNKEL (reference sequence). The CDR3 runs to 17 residues. Sequencing used immunoSEQ multiplex PCR; TCRdb keeps in-frame clones, though not all of them. The repertoire has around 150,000 clones, more than 90% of them found once; the top ten carry approximately 1.6%. The sample in question was peripheral blood, obtained on day 0 of AZD1222 vaccination. The J gene is TRBJ1-5, the V gene TRBV3-1 (or the pseudogene TRBV3-2); 8 nucleotides match TRBD1. This clonotype originated in an adult in good health. The CDR3 bases are TGTGCCAGCAGCCAAGATTTCACAGGGGGGACCAATCAGCCCCAGCATTTT. This sequence encodes CASSQDFTGGTNQPQHF.